This T cell receptor (beta chain) was captured in a study of regulatory T cells in long-lasting Graves disease. Regarding the study as a whole: Among the persistent patients, thousands of public clonotypes were shared, more than the roughly 970 shared among new patients.

Time point defined: persistent/refractory GD, antithyroid drugs over 5 years with positive TRAb. The authors made the TCR library using RNA they extracted from PBMCs. Note on this clonotype: Antigen unknown.

For TCR beta, libraries came from iRepertoire HTBI primers and Arm-PCR of CDR3 regions. One entry per CDR3 protein, called by TCRdb with MiXCR from the multiplex PCR reads. This table has 400,000 or so distinct CDR3 sequences, less than 25% appearing once. The TCR comes from a female donor with Graves disease. The sequencing used peripheral blood mononuclear cells (PBMCs), collected when the disease was refractory, from a patient treated with antithyroid drugs.

The CDR3 sequence: CASSWGQRDEQYF. The DNA of the CDR3 is TGTGCCAGCAGCTGGGGACAGCGGGACGAGCAGTACTTC. This rearrangement joins TRBV28 to TRBJ2-7, with D tentatively TRBD1 (7 bases). The V end lost 6 bases, the J end lost 5 bases, and 14 bases lay between the germline ends. CDR3 length: 13 residues. Per the germline V gene, CDR1 is MDHEN and CDR2 is SYDVKM.